Shown below are 10 T cell receptor beta chains from a single sample sequenced in a study of regulatory T cells in long-lasting Graves disease. TCR beta libraries were built with iRepertoire HTBI primers and Arm-PCR of CDR3 regions. TCRdb re-derived calls from the multiplex PCR reads in MiXCR, one entry per CDR3 protein. The data contain 600,000 to 650,000 distinct CDR3 sequences, under 20% of them singletons. The time point was: newly diagnosed GD, antithyroid drugs for less than 3 months. With RNA extracted from PBMCs as input, the TCR library was made. Another study also made use of these data, one on T cells in Graves' hyperthyroidism and ophthalmopathy.

The sample in question was peripheral blood mononuclear cells (PBMCs), obtained at new diagnosis, from a patient treated with antithyroid drugs. These receptors originate from a young woman with Graves disease.

This clonotype has ten or more counts. The chain recombines TRBV5-1 with TRBJ2-2; the match to TRBD2 covers 9 bases. Trimming cost V 5 bases and J 1 base; bases outside gene matches: 3. Germline V gene lookup returns CDR1 SGHRS and CDR2 YFSETQ. The CDR3 contains 15 residues. This CDR3 is CASRLTSGNTGELFF. CDR3 nucleotides: TGCGCCAGCAGATTGACTAGCGGGAACACCGGGGAGCTGTTTTTT.

This clonotype was recorded many times. The V and J genes are TRBV7-2 and TRBJ1-1; 7 bases agree with TRBD1. This CDR3 is 15 amino acids long. J was trimmed by 0 bases and V by 3 bases; bases with no gene match: 4. The germline V gene encodes CDR1 SGHTA and CDR2 FQGNSA. The CDR3 nucleotides are TGTGCCAGCAGCTTCAGGGGGGCCATGAACACTGAAGCTTTCTTT. This translates into CASSFRGAMNTEAFF.

This clonotype has a handful of counts. The rearrangement joins TRBV27 to TRBJ2-7; D remains ambiguous. This CDR3 is built from 14 residues. The V gene lost 2 bases and the J gene lost 1 base, with 9 bases spanning the gap. Germline CDR1 reads MNHEY; CDR2 reads SMNVEV (reference sequence). CDR3 coding DNA: TGTGCCAGCAGTTTAGTTTTAGGGTCCTACGAGCAGTACTTC. Translated, it gives CASSLVLGSYEQYF.

This clonotype was counted ten times or more. The chain joins TRBV20-1 to TRBJ1-2; D is perhaps TRBD1 (5 bases). Germline V gene lookup returns CDR1 DFQATT and CDR2 SNEGSKA (reference sequence). The CDR3 totals 13 residues. Deletions cut 5 bases from V and 4 bases from J, with 14 bases between. This CDR3 reads CSAPVGRGYGYTF. For the CDR3, the DNA is TGCAGTGCTCCCGTGGGGCGAGGCTATGGCTACACCTTC.

This rearrangement joins TRBV10-3 to TRBJ2-5; D remains ambiguous. This CDR3 comprises 15 residues. V was clipped by 2 bases and J by 4 bases, with 14 bases between them. Germline V gene sequence: CDR1 ENHRY, CDR2 SYGVKD. In DNA, the CDR3 is TGTGCCATCAGTGAGCCGGAGCTGACCCCAGAGACCCAGTACTTC. Translated, it gives CAISEPELTPETQYF.

The chain joins TRBV7-6 to TRBJ2-2, with D possibly TRBD2 on 6 matching bases. CDR3 length: 15 residues. Trimming shortened V by 5 bases and J by 2 bases, and 12 bases separated the two germline ends. Germline V gene sequence: CDR1 SGHVS, CDR2 FNYEAQ. CDR3 DNA: TGTGCCAGCAGCCACCTAGCGAAAAACACCGGGGAGCTGTTTTTT. Translated: CASSHLAKNTGELFF.

In this sample, this clonotype turned up many times. The genes are TRBV28 and TRBJ2-7; TRBD2 matches 7 bases. Trimming cost V 10 bases and J 0 bases; bases outside gene matches: 9. CDR3 length: 14 amino acids. CDR1 MDHEN and CDR2 SYDVKM come from the germline V gene. As DNA, the CDR3 is TGTGCCACCCATTCTAGCGGCGCCTCCTACGAGCAGTACTTC. It specifies CATHSSGASYEQYF.

This chain uses TRBV20-1 with TRBJ2-1; weak D call: TRBD2 (6 bases). Trimming shortened V by 4 bases and J by 7 bases, and 14 bases separated the two germline ends. CDR1 DFQATT and CDR2 SNEGSKA come from the germline V gene (reference sequence). The CDR3 loop spans 13 amino acids. CDR3 protein: CSAMKEGTNEQFF. In nucleotides, the CDR3 is TGCAGTGCTATGAAGGAGGGTACTAATGAGCAGTTCTTC.

This clonotype has at least ten counts. This sequence joins TRBV2 and TRBJ1-2; unclear D gene. CDR1 is SNHLY, CDR2 FYNNEI, per germline. The ends were cut back, 3 bases at V and 8 bases at J, with 16 bases in the middle. CDR3 size: 14 residues. CDR3 DNA: TGTGCCAGCAGTGACGGCGGAATGGTGAGGGGCTACACCTTC. It codes for CASSDGGMVRGYTF.

Concerning this clonotype: A much larger clone differs by one base, so this may be a read error. In DNA, the CDR3 is TGTGCCAGCAGCTCGTGTATCTACAATGAGCAGTTCTTC. Translating it yields CASSSCIYNEQFF. The gene calls are TRBV7-2 and TRBJ2-1; D remains ambiguous. The CDR3 is 13 amino acids. Germline assignment: CDR1 SGHTA and CDR2 FQGNSA. The V gene lost 4 bases and the J gene lost 3 bases, with 7 bases spanning the gap.